These 25 T cell receptor beta chains came from one sample sequenced in a study of blood T cell repertoires in COVID-19. Libraries were prepared by immunoSEQ multiplex PCR; TCRdb keeps only in-frame clonotypes and omits some of them. The sample holds around 220,000 clones, roughly 80% seen once. Sequenced: peripheral blood. The source of these receptors is a man aged 30-40 years with active or convalescent COVID-19.

This sequence joins TRBV4-3 and TRBJ2-1; 15 bases are a match to TRBD2. With 5 bases clipped from V and 4 bases from J, the junction kept 9 bases outside the gene matches. Per the germline V gene, CDR1 is LGHNA and CDR2 is YSLEER. The length of the CDR3 is 18 residues. CDR3 protein: CASSNGLAGGPWYNEQFF. In nucleotides, the CDR3 is TGCGCCAGCAGCAATGGACTAGCGGGGGGGCCGTGGTACAATGAGCAGTTCTTC.

There are a few counts of this clone. This chain uses TRBV28 with TRBJ1-5; weak D call: TRBD1 (5 bases). Per the germline V gene, CDR1 is MDHEN and CDR2 is SYDVKM. Deletions cut 3 bases from V and 7 bases from J, with 13 bases between. This CDR3 is 14 amino acids long. The CDR3, as DNA: TGTGCCAGCAGTTTGGGCAGGGCTAGGCAGCCCCAGCATTTT. This codes for CASSLGRARQPQHF.

This clone was picked up a small number of times. J is TRBJ2-3 and V is TRBV28; 9 nucleotides agree with TRBD1. Germline loops: CDR1 MDHEN, CDR2 SYDVKM. The CDR3 is 18 amino acids. V shed 7 bases and J 2 bases; nucleotides not matched to a gene: 16. CDR3 amino acids: CASTPEAPDRGHTDTQYF. CDR3 nucleotides: TGTGCCAGCACTCCCGAGGCCCCGGACAGGGGACACACAGATACGCAGTATTTT. The variable domain in full, completed from reference TRBV28 and TRBJ2-3, reads DVKVTQSSRYLVKRTGEKVFLECVQDMDHENMFWYRQDPGLGLRLIYFSYDVKMKEKGDIPEGYSVSREKKERFSLILESASTNQTSMYLCASTPEAPDRGHTDTQYFGPGTRLTVL.

V gene TRBV6-6 combines with J gene TRBJ2-5; maybe TRBD1 (6 bases). Trimming pared 0 bases from V and 4 bases from J, leaving 12 bases between. Germline CDR1 and CDR2: MNHNY and SVGAGI (reference sequence). The CDR3 runs 15 residues. DNA for the CDR3: TGTGCCAGCAGTTACTCGATGGGCAGGGGAGAGACCCAGTACTTC. Translation: CASSYSMGRGETQYF.

CDR3 sequence (DNA): TGTGCCAGCAGGACCCGGGCGGGACTCGTCAATGAGCAGTTCTTC. Protein sequence: CASRTRAGLVNEQFF. The chain employs TRBV27 and TRBJ2-1; D is possibly TRBD2 (6 bases). Per the germline V gene, CDR1 is MNHEY and CDR2 is SMNVEV (reference sequence). This CDR3 comprises 15 residues. With 6 bases removed from V and 6 bases from J, the gap between germline ends came to 18 bases.

This clone has just one count. This rearrangement joins TRBV7-2 to TRBJ1-6, with D maybe TRBD1 (6 bases). The germline CDR1 and CDR2 sequences are SGHTA and FQGNSA. V was cut by 5 bases and J by 9 bases, with 17 bases left in between. CDR3 length: 15 residues. The CDR3 protein is CASSLPRGGASPLHF. Written as DNA, the CDR3 is TGTGCCAGCAGCCTCCCCCGGGGGGGGGCTTCACCCCTCCACTTT.

The chain joins TRBV6-6 to TRBJ1-5; 8 positions match TRBD1. Unmatched junction bases numbered 4, after V lost 6 bases and J lost 3 bases. Germline loops: CDR1 MNHNY, CDR2 SVGAGI (reference sequence). This CDR3 has 14 amino acids. CDR3 bases: TGTGCCAGCAGACAGGACAGGGACAATCAGCCCCAGCATTTT. Residues: CASRQDRDNQPQHF.

J is TRBJ2-2 and V is TRBV5-1, with a possible D match to TRBD2 (6 bases). Germline CDR1 SGHRS, CDR2 YFSETQ. V was shortened by 4 bases and J by 1 base, with 14 bases between the two germline ends. The CDR3 is 16 residues long. The CDR3: CASSPRHGGNTGELFF. The CDR3 DNA follows: TGCGCCAGCAGCCCCCGACACGGGGGGAACACCGGGGAGCTGTTTTTT.

The table lists this clone with a count of one. The chain couples TRBV5-1 to TRBJ2-3; 10 bases are a match to TRBD1. The junction had 6 bases not matched to a gene; V was cut back by 1 base and J by 4 bases. CDR3 size: 16 residues. CDR1 SGHRS and CDR2 YFSETQ come from the germline V gene. This chain's CDR3 is CASSLLGTGAADTQYF. CDR3 nucleotides: TGCGCCAGCAGCTTGTTGGGGACAGGGGCGGCAGATACGCAGTATTTT.

The chain uses TRBV28 and TRBJ2-3, with a weak D call TRBD2 (6 bases). V lost 4 bases and J 2 bases, leaving 19 bases between the germline ends. The length of the CDR3 is 17 residues. The germline V gene has CDR1 MDHEN and CDR2 SYDVKM. CDR3 nucleotides: TGTGCCAGCAGTTCCCTGGCGGGGCGACAACTCACAGATACGCAGTATTTT. This gives the protein CASSSLAGRQLTDTQYF.

The chain has TRBV6-5 and TRBJ1-2, with TRBD1 identical over 7 bases. This CDR3 has 15 residues. V dropped 6 bases and J dropped 3; count of bases not matched to a gene: 10. Germline lookup yields CDR1 MNHEY and CDR2 SVGAGI. The CDR3 DNA follows: TGTGCCAGCAGCCCCCTGGGACAGCGAGACTATGGCTACACCTTC. Its protein product is CASSPLGQRDYGYTF.

V gene TRBV19 combines with J gene TRBJ2-3, with 8 bases aligning to TRBD2. The CDR3 runs 18 residues. V shed 5 bases, J shed 1 base, and the junction held 14 bases outside the gene matches. The germline CDR1 and CDR2 sequences are LNHDA and SQIVND (reference sequence). The CDR3 DNA reads as TGTGCCAGTAGTCCGTCAGCCGGAAGCGGGGGCCGCACAGATACGCAGTATTTT. Encoded protein: CASSPSAGSGGRTDTQYF.

This chain links TRBV28 with TRBJ1-4, with D possibly TRBD1 on 6 matching bases. Trimming pared 8 bases from V and 1 base from J, leaving 11 bases between. The CDR3 is made up of 14 amino acids. Germline CDR1 is MDHEN and CDR2 is SYDVKM. As DNA, the CDR3 is TGTGCCAGCTGCATACAGGGAACTAATGAAAAACTGTTTTTT. Its protein product is CASCIQGTNEKLFF.

V gene TRBV7-8 combines with J gene TRBJ1-3; no firm D call. The germline CDR1 and CDR2 sequences are SGHVS and FQNEAQ. This CDR3 is built from 16 residues. Trimming took 3 bases from V and 4 from J, leaving 16 bases between them. The CDR3 protein is CASSFSPLTGGNTIYF. The CDR3 nucleotides read TGTGCCAGCAGCTTTTCCCCATTGACTGGGGGAAACACCATATATTTT.

The J gene is TRBJ1-2, the V gene TRBV20-1; 10 bases are a match to TRBD1. V was pared by 3 bases and J by 2 bases, with 6 bases of the junction left unmatched. The CDR3 is 15 amino acids. CDR1 DFQATT and CDR2 SNEGSKA come from the germline V gene (reference sequence). CDR3 amino acids: CSASAPGQGNYGYTF. CDR3 in DNA: TGCAGTGCTAGTGCCCCGGGACAGGGGAACTATGGCTACACCTTC.

This chain joins TRBV5-6 and TRBJ2-7, with D possibly TRBD2 on 5 matching bases. V lost 1 base and J lost 7, with 21 bases in between. The germline CDR1 and CDR2 sequences are SGHDT and YYEEEE. The CDR3 has 16 amino acids. CDR3 sequence (DNA): TGTGCCAGCAGCTTGTACCTCCCGGGGTCGGTCGGGGAGCAGTACTTC. It specifies CASSLYLPGSVGEQYF.

The gene calls are TRBV6-1 and TRBJ1-2; D uncertain. Germline loops: CDR1 MNHNS, CDR2 SASEGT. The CDR3 spans 15 residues. Deletions cut 1 base from V and 4 bases from J, with 13 bases between. The CDR3 DNA follows: TGTGCCAGCAGTGAAGGACCTCTTCGGAGCTATGGCTACACCTTC. Translated, it gives CASSEGPLRSYGYTF.

The CDR3 DNA is TGTGCCAGCGGCTCTTACGAGGGTTCACCCCTCCACTTT. Translation: CASGSYEGSPLHF. The genes are TRBV27 and TRBJ1-6; D gene unclear. The V gene's germline CDR1 is MNHEY and CDR2 SMNVEV (reference sequence). The CDR3 is made up of 13 amino acids. Deletions cut 8 bases from V and 9 bases from J, with 14 bases between.

The rearrangement joins TRBV11-2 to TRBJ2-7, with 9 bases that match TRBD2. This CDR3 is 16 amino acids long. Germline V gene sequence: CDR1 SGHAT, CDR2 FQNNGV. The V gene end was trimmed by 4 bases and the J gene end by 2 bases; junction bases not matched to a gene: 9. The CDR3 nucleotides read TGTGCCAGCAGCTCCACTTTTGAGCGGGGGGCCTACGAGCAGTACTTC. Protein product: CASSSTFERGAYEQYF.

The CDR3 reads CASSLYRDNEQFF. The CDR3 bases are TGTGCCAGCAGCTTATACAGGGACAATGAGCAGTTCTTC. The chain employs TRBV7-9 and TRBJ2-1; tentatively, D is TRBD1 (6 bases). The germline V gene encodes CDR1 SEHNR and CDR2 FQNEAQ (reference sequence). This CDR3 is 13 amino acids long. V lost 2 bases, J lost 5 bases, and 7 bases lay in between.

The chain couples TRBV6-5 to TRBJ1-1; D is ambiguous. CDR1 and CDR2 from the germline V gene are MNHEY and SVGAGI. Trimming removed 6 bases at V and 1 base at J, with 9 bases between. The CDR3 is made up of 13 amino acids. The CDR3 here is CASSGDQNTEAFF. The CDR3 bases are TGTGCCAGCAGCGGAGACCAGAACACTGAAGCTTTCTTT.

The chain couples TRBV28 to TRBJ1-5; 8 bases agree with TRBD1. Trimming cost V 5 bases and J 5 bases; bases outside gene matches: 14. The CDR3 runs 17 residues. CDR1 is MDHEN and CDR2 is SYDVKM in the germline V gene. In nucleotides, the CDR3 is TGTGCCAGCAGTCAAATGACAGGGGTTACCCATTATCAGCCCCAGCATTTT. It translates to CASSQMTGVTHYQPQHF.

The V gene is TRBV7-6, the J gene TRBJ2-1, with 9 bases matching TRBD2. The CDR3 spans 12 residues. The V segment lost 2 bases and the J segment 13 bases; nucleotides outside the gene matches: 3. The germline CDR1 and CDR2 sequences are SGHVS and FNYEAQ. CDR3 bases: TGTGCCAGCAGCTTAAGCGGGGGGTTTCAGTTCTTC. It encodes CASSLSGGFQFF.

This clone was recorded once. V and J are TRBV16 and TRBJ2-6; D is unresolved. The CDR3 extends over 14 amino acids. With 1 base removed from V and 3 bases from J, the gap between germline ends came to 4 bases. Per the germline V gene, CDR1 is KGHSY and CDR2 is FQNENV. The CDR3 nucleotides read TGTGCCAGCAGCCAATATAATGGGGCCAACGTCCTGACTTTC. It specifies CASSQYNGANVLTF.

This chain links TRBV29-1 with TRBJ2-5, with D uncertain. This CDR3 region has 12 residues. Trimming pared 1 base from V and 4 bases from J, leaving 7 bases between. CDR1 is SQVTM, CDR2 ANQGSEA, per germline. CDR3 DNA sequence: TGCAGCGTTGAAGCCCCAGGAGAGACCCAGTACTTC. Translation gives CSVEAPGETQYF.